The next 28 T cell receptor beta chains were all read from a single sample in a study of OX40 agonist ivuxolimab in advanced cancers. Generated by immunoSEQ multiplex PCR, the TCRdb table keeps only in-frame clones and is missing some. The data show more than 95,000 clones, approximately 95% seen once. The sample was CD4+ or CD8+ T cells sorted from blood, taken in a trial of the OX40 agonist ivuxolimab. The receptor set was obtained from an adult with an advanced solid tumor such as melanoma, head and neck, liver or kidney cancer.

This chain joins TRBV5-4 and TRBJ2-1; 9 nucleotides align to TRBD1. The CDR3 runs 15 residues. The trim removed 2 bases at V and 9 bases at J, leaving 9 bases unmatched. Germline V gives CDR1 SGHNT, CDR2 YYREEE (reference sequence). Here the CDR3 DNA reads TGTGCCAGCAGCTTAGGGGACAGGGTATCTCGTGAGCAGTTCTTC. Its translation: CASSLGDRVSREQFF.

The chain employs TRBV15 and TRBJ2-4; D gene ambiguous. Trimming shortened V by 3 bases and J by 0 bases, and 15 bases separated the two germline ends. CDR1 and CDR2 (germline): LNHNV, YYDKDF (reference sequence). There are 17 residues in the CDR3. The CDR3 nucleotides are TGTGCCACCAGCAGGGAGACCTATAGCCTAGCCAAAAACATTCAGTACTTC. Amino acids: CATSRETYSLAKNIQYF.

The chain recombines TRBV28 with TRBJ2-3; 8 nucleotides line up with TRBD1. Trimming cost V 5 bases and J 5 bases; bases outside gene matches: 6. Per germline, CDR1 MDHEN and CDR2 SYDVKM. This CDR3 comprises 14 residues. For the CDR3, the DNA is TGTGCCAGCAGTCTTAGGACAGGGAGAGATACGCAGTATTTT. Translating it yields CASSLRTGRDTQYF.

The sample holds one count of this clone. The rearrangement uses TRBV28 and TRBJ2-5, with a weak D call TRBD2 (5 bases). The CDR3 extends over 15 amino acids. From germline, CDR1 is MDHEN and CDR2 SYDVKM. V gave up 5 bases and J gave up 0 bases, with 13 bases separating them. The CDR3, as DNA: TGTGCCAGCAGTCCTCTCGGACTTAACCAAGAGACCCAGTACTTC. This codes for CASSPLGLNQETQYF.

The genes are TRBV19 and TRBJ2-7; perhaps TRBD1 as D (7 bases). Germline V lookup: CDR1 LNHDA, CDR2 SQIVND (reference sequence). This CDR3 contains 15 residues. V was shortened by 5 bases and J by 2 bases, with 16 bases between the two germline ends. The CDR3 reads CASSAFRGATYEQYF. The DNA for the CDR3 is TGTGCCAGTAGTGCTTTCAGGGGGGCAACCTACGAGCAGTACTTC.

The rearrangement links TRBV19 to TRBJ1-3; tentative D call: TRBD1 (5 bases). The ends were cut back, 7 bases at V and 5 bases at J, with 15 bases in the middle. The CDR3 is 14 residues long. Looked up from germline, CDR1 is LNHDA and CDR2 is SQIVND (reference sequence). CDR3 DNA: TGTGCCAGTACCATCCGGGGACCCAGAAACACCATATATTTT. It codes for CASTIRGPRNTIYF.

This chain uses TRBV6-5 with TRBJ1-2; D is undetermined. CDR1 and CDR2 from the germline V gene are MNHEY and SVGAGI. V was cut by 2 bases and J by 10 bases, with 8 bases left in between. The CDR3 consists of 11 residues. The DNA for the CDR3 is TGTGCCAGCAGTTACGGCGAGTACTACACCTTC. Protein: CASSYGEYYTF.

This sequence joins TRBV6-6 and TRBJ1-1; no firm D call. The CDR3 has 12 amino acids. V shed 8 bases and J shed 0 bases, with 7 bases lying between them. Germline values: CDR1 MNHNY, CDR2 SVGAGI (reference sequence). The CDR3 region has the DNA TGTGCCAGCCAGGAATTGAACACTGAAGCTTTCTTT. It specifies CASQELNTEAFF.

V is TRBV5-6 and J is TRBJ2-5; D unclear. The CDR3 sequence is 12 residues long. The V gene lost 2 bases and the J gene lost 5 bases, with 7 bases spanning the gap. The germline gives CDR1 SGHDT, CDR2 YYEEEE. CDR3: CASSFGVETQYF. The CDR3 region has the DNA TGTGCCAGCAGCTTCGGCGTGGAGACCCAGTACTTC.

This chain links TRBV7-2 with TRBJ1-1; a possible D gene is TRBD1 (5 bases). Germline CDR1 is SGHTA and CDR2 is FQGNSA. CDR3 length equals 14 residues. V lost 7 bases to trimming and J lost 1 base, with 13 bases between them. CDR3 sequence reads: CASTFGGRNTEAFF. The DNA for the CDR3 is TGTGCCAGCACTTTCGGGGGAAGGAACACTGAAGCTTTCTTT.

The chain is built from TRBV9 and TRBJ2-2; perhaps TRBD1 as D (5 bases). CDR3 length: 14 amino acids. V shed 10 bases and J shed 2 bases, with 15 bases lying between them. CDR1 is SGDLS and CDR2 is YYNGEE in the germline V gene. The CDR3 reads CASTARPNTGELFF. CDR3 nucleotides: TGTGCCTCGACAGCTCGCCCCAACACCGGGGAGCTGTTTTTT.

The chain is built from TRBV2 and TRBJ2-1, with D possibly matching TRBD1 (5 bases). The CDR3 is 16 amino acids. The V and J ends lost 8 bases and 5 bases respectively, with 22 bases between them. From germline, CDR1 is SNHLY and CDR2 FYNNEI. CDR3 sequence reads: CASSPGRVERDNEQFF. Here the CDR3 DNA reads TGTGCCAGCTCCCCAGGCAGGGTGGAAAGGGACAATGAGCAGTTCTTC. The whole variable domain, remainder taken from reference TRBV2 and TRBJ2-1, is EPEVTQTPSHQVTQMGQEVILRCVPISNHLYFYWYRQILGQKVEFLVSFYNNEISEKSEIFDDQFSVERPDGSNFTLKIRSTKLEDSAMYFCASSPGRVERDNEQFFGPGTRLTVL.

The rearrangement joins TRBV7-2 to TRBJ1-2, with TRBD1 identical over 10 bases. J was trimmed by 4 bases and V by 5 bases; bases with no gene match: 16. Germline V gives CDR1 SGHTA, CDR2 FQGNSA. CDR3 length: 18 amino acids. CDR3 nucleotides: TGTGCCAGCAGCCTTCCTCCGGGACAGGGGCCACCCGGCTATGGCTACACCTTC. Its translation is CASSLPPGQGPPGYGYTF.

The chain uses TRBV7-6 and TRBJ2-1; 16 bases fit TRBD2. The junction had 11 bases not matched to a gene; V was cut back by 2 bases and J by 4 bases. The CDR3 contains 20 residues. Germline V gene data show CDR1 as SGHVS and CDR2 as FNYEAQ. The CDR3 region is CASSLRRGTSGRAEYNEQFF. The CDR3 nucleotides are TGTGCCAGCAGCTTAAGGAGGGGGACTAGCGGGAGGGCCGAATACAATGAGCAGTTCTTC.

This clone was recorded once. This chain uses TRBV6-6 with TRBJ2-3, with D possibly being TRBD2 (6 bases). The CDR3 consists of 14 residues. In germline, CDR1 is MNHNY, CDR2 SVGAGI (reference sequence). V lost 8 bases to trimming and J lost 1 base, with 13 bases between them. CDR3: CASYAGLGTDTQYF. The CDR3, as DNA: TGTGCCAGCTACGCGGGGTTAGGCACAGATACGCAGTATTTT.

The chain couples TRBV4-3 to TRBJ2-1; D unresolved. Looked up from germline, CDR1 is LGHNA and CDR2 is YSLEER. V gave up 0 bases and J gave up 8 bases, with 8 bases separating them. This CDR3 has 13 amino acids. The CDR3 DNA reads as TGCGCCAGCAGCCAAGATGTGAGCTATGAGCAGTTCTTC. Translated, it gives CASSQDVSYEQFF.

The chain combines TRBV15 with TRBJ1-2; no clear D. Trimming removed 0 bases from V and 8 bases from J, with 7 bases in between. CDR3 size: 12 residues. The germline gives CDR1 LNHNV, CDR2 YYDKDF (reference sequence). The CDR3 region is CATSRDQGGYTF. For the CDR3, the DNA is TGTGCCACCAGCAGAGATCAAGGGGGCTACACCTTC.

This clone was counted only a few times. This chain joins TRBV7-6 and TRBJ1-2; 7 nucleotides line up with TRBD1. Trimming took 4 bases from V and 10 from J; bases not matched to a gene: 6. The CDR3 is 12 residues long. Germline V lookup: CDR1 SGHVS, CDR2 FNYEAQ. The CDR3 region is CASSYSTGDYTF. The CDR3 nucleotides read TGTGCCAGCAGCTACTCAACAGGGGACTACACCTTC.

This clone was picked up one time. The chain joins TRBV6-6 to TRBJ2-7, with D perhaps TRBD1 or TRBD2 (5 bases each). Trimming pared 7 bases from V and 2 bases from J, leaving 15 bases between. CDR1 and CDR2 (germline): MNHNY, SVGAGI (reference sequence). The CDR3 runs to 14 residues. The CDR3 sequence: CASTPRGVPYEQYF. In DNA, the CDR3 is TGTGCCAGCACCCCAAGAGGGGTTCCCTACGAGCAGTACTTC.

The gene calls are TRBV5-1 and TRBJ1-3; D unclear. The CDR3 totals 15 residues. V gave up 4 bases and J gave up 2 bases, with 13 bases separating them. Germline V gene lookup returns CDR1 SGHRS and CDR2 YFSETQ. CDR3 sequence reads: CASSLMNSAGNTIYF. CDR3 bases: TGCGCCAGCAGCCTGATGAACAGCGCTGGAAACACCATATATTTT.

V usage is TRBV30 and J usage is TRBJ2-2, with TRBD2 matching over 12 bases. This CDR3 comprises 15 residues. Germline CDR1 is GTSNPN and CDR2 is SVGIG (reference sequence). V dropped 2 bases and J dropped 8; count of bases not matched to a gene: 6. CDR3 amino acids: CAWSYATSGGGELFF. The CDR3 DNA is TGTGCCTGGAGTTACGCGACTAGCGGGGGAGGGGAGCTGTTTTTT.

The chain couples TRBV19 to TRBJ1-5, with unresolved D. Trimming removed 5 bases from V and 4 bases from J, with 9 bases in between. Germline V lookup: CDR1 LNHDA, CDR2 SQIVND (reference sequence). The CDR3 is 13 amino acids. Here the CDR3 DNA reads TGTGCCAGTAGTCGTGTAGGGAATCAGCCCCAGCATTTT. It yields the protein CASSRVGNQPQHF.

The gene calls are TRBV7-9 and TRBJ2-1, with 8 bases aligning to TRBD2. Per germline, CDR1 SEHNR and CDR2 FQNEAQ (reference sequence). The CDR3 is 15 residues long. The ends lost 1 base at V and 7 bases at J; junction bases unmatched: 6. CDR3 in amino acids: CASSLGSGGRNEQFF. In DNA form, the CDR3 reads TGTGCCAGCAGCTTAGGTTCGGGAGGGAGGAATGAGCAGTTCTTC.

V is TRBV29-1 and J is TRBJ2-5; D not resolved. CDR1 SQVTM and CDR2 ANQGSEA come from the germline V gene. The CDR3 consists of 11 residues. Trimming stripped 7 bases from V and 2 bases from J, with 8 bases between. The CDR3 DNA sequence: TGCAGCGGGAGAGTTCAAGAGACCCAGTACTTC. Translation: CSGRVQETQYF.

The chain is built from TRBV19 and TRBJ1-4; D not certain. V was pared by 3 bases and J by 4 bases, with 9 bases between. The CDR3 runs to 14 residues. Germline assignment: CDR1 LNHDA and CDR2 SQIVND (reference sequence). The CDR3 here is CASSMRLLNEKLFF. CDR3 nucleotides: TGTGCCAGTAGTATGCGGCTCCTTAATGAAAAACTGTTTTTT. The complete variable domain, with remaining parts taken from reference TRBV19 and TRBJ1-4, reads DGGITQSPKYLFRKEGQNVTLSCEQNLNHDAMYWYRQDPGQGLRLIYYSQIVNDFQKGDIAEGYSVSREKKESFPLTVTSAQKNPTAFYLCASSMRLLNEKLFFGSGTQLSVL.

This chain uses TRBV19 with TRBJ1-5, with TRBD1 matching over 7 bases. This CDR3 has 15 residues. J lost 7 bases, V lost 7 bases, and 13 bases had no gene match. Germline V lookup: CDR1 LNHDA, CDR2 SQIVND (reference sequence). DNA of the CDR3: TGTGCCAGTACCTCCGCGACAGGGAGGAGGCAGCCCCAGCATTTT. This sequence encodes CASTSATGRRQPQHF.

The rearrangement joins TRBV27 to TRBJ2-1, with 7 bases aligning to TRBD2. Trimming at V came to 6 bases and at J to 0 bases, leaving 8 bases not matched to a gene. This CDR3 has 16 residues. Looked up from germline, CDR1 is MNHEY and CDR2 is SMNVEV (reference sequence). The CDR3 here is CASSPRLALSYNEQFF. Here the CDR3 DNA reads TGTGCCAGCAGCCCCCGACTAGCCCTCTCCTACAATGAGCAGTTCTTC.

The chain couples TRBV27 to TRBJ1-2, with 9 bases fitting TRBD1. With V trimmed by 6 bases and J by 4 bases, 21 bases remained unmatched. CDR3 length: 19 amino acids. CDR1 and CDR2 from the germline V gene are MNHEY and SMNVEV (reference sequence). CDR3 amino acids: CASRLPPGDRARSSYGYTF. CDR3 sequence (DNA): TGTGCCAGCAGACTTCCACCAGGGGACAGGGCTCGTTCGTCCTATGGCTACACCTTC.